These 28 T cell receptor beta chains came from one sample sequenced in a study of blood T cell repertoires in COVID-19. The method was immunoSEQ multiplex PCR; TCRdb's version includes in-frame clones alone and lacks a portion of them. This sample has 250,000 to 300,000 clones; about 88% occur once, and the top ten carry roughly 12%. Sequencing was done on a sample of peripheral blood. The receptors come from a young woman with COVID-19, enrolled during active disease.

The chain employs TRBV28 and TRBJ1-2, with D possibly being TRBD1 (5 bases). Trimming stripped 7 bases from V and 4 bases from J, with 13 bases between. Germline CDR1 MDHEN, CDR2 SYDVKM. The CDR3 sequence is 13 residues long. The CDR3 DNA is TGTGCCAGCAAGGTTGGGAGGGGCTATGGCTACACCTTC. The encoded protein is CASKVGRGYGYTF.

CDR3 DNA sequence: TGTGCCAGCAGCTTGTCCCTGGGGGGTATGAACACTGAAGCTTTCTTT. This translates into CASSLSLGGMNTEAFF. The V gene is TRBV5-5, the J gene TRBJ1-1; possibly TRBD1 for D (5 bases). V lost 1 base, J lost 0 bases, and 13 bases lay in between. The germline V gene has CDR1 SGHKS and CDR2 YYEKEE (reference sequence). The length of the CDR3 is 16 residues.

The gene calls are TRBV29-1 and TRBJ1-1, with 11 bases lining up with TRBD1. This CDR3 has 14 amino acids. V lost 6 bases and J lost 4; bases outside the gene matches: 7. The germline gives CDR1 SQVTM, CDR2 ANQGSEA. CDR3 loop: CSVQDRGLGTEAFF. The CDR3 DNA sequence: TGCAGCGTGCAGGACAGGGGGCTGGGCACTGAAGCTTTCTTT.

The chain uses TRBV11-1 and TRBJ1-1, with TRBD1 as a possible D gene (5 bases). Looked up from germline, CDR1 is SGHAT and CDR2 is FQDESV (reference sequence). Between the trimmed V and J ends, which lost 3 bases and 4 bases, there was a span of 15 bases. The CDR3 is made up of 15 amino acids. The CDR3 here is CASSLAARVATEAFF. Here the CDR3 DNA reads TGTGCCAGCAGCTTGGCCGCCAGGGTGGCCACTGAAGCTTTCTTT.

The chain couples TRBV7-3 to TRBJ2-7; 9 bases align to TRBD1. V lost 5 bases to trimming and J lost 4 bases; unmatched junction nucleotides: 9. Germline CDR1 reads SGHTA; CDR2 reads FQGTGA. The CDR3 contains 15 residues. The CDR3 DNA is TGTGCCAGCAGCCAAGGGACAGGGTGGGGGTACGAGCAGTACTTC. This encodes CASSQGTGWGYEQYF.

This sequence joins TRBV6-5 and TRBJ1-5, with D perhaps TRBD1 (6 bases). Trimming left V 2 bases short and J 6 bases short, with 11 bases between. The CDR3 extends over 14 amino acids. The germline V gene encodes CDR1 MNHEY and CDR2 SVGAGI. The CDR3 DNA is TGTGCCAGCAGTTACGGCAGGGGAGTTCAGCCCCAGCATTTT. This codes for CASSYGRGVQPQHF.

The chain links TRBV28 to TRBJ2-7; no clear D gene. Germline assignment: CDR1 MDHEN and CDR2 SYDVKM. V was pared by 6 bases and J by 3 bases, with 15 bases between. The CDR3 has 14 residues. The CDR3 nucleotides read TGTGCCAGCAGAGATCAGGCAGTAAACTACGAGCAGTACTTC. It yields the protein CASRDQAVNYEQYF.

In DNA, the CDR3 is TGTGCCAGCAGTGCCGGGACTAGCGCGAGCAATGAGCAGTTCTTC. This codes for CASSAGTSASNEQFF. The chain joins TRBV2 to TRBJ2-1, with 10 positions matching TRBD2. Trimming cost V 4 bases and J 6 bases; bases outside gene matches: 6. Germline-derived CDR1 and CDR2 are SNHLY and FYNNEI. The CDR3 is 15 amino acids.

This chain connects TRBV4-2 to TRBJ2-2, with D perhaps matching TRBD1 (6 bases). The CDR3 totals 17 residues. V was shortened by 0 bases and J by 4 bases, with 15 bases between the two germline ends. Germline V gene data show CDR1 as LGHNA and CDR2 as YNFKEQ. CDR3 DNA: TGTGCCAGCAGCCAAGAAGGGGGAATCCTCGGCACCGGGGAGCTGTTTTTT. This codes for CASSQEGGILGTGELFF.

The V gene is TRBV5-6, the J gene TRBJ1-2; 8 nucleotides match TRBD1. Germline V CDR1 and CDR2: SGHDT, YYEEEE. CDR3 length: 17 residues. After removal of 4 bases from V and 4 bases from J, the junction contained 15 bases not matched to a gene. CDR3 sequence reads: CASSLQGVPLTPYGYTF. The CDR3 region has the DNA TGTGCCAGCAGCCTACAGGGGGTACCCCTCACACCCTATGGCTACACCTTC.

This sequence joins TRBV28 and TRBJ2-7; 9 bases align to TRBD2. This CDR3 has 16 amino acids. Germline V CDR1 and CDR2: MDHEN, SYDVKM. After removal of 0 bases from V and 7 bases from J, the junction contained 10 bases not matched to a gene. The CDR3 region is CASSLWGSGRRREQYF. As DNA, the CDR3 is TGTGCCAGCAGTTTATGGGGGAGCGGGAGGAGGAGAGAGCAGTACTTC.

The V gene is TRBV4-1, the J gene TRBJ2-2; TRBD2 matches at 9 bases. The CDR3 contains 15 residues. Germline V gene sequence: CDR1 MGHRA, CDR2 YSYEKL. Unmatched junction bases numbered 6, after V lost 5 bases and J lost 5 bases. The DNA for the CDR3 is TGCGCCAGCAGCTCGCGGGGGGGAAGGACCGGGGAGCTGTTTTTT. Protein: CASSSRGGRTGELFF.

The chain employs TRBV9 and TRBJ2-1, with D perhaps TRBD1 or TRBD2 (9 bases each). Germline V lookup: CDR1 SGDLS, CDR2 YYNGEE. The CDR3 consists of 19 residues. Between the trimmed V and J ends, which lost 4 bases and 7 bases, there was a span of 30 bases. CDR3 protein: CASSPRTGVPGLASNEQFF. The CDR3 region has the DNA TGTGCCAGCAGCCCACGGACAGGGGTCCCGGGACTAGCAAGTAATGAGCAGTTCTTC.

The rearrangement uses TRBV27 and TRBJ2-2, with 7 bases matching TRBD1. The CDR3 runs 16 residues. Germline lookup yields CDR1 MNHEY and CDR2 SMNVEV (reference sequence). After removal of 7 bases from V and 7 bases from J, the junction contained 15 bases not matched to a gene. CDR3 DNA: TGTGCCAGCAAATACCAAGGGGACAGAAACCTCGGGGAGCTGTTTTTT. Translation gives CASKYQGDRNLGELFF.

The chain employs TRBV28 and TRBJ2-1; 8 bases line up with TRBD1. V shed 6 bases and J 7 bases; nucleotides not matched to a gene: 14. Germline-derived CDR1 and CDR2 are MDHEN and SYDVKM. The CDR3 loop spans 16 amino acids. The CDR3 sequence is CASSRRLGTGENEQFF. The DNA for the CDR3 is TGTGCCAGCAGCCGGCGTCTCGGGACAGGAGAGAATGAGCAGTTCTTC.

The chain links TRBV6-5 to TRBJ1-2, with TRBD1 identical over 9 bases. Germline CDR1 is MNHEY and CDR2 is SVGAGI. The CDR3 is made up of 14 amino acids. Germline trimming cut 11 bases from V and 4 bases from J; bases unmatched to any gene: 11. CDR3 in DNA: TGTGCCTCGTTCCGACAGGGGGTGGTCTATGGCTACACCTTC. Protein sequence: CASFRQGVVYGYTF.

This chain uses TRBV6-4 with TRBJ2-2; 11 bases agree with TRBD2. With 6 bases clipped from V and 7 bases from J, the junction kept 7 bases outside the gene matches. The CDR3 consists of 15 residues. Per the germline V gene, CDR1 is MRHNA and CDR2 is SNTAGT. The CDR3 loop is CASRPGTSGDGELFF. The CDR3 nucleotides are TGTGCCAGCAGGCCGGGGACTAGCGGTGACGGGGAGCTGTTTTTT.

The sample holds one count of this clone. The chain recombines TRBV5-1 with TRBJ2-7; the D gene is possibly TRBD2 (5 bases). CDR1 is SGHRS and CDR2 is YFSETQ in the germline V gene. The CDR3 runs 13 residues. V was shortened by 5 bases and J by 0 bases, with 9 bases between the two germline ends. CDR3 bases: TGCGCCAGCAGGGACTGGGACTCCTACGAGCAGTACTTC. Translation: CASRDWDSYEQYF.

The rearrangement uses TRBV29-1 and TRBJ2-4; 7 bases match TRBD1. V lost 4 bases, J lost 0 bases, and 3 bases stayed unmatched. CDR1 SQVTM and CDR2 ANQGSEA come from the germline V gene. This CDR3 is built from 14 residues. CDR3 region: CSVGDRLAKNIQYF. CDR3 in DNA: TGCAGCGTTGGGGACAGACTAGCCAAAAACATTCAGTACTTC.

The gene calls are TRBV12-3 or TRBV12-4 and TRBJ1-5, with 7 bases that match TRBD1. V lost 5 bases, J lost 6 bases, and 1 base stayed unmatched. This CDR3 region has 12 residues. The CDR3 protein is CASSTGVQPQHF. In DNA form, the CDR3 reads TGTGCCAGCAGTACAGGGGTTCAGCCCCAGCATTTT.

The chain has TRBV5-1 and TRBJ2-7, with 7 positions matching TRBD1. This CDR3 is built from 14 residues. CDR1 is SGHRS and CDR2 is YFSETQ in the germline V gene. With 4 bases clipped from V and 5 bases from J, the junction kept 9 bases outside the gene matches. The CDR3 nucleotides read TGCGCCAGCAGCGTGATGCAGGGGGTCCACGAGCAGTACTTC. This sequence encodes CASSVMQGVHEQYF.

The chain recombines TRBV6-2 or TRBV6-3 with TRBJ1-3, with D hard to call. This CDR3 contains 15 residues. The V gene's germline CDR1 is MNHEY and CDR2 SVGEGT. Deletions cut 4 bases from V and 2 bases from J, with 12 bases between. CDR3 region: CASSSIDSTGNTIYF. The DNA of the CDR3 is TGTGCCAGCAGTTCCATTGACTCCACTGGAAACACCATATATTTT.

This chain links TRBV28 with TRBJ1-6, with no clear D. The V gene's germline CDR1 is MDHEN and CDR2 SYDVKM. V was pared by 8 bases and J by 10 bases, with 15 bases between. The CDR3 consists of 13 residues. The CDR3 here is CASWQRVGSPLHF. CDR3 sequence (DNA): TGTGCCAGCTGGCAGAGGGTAGGGTCACCCCTCCACTTT. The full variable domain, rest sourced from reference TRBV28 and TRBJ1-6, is DVKVTQSSRYLVKRTGEKVFLECVQDMDHENMFWYRQDPGLGLRLIYFSYDVKMKEKGDIPEGYSVSREKKERFSLILESASTNQTSMYLCASWQRVGSPLHFGNGTRLTVT.

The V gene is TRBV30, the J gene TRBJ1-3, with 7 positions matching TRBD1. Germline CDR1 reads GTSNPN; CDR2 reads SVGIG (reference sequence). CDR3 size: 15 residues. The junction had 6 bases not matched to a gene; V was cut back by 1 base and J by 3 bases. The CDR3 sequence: CAWSGRQGLGNTIYF. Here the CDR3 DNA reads TGTGCCTGGAGTGGCAGACAGGGCCTTGGAAACACCATATATTTT.

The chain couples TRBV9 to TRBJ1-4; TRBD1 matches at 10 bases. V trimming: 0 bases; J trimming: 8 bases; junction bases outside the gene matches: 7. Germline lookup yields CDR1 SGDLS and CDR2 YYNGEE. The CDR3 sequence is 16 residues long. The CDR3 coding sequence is TGTGCCAGCAGCGTAGGGTTAGGACAGGGGGGAGAAAAACTGTTTTTT. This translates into CASSVGLGQGGEKLFF.

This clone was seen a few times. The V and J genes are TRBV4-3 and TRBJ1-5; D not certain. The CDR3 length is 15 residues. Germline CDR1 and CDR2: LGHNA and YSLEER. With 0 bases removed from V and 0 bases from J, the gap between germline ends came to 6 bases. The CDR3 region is CASSQDGSSNQPQHF. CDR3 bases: TGCGCCAGCAGCCAAGATGGCTCTAGCAATCAGCCCCAGCATTTT.

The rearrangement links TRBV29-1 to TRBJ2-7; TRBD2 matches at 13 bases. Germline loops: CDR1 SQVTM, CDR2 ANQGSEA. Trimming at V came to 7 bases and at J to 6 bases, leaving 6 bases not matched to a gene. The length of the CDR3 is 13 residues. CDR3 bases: TGCAGCGGATCGACTAGCGGGAGGTCCGAGCAGTACTTC. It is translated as CSGSTSGRSEQYF.

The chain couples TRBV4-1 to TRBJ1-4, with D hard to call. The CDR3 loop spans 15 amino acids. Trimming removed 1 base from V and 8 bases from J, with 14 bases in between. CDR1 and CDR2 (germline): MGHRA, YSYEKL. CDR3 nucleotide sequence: TGCGCCAGCAGCCAAGTCCAGCTGAGGAAGGAAAAACTGTTTTTT. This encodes CASSQVQLRKEKLFF.